This T cell receptor (beta chain) was sequenced in a study of blood T cells in healthy people across ages. General observations from the study: Possibly, changes in expanded clonotypes were confounded because donor CMV status was unknown. The study found more naive CD4+ cells and higher diversity in long-lived than aged donors.

This clonotype was seen only a few times. The antigen is not known. Next came a second PCR, run for roughly 6 to 11 cycles, which used a sample-barcoded 5' primer along with a J-beta primer mix. Every cDNA was tagged by a template-switch adaptor with 12 random nucleotides. MiXCR, run by TCRdb on the 5' RACE reads, gives a single entry per CDR3 protein. The sample carries 780,000 or so distinct CDR3 sequences, 25% recorded once. Trimming took 2 bases from V and 3 from J, leaving 11 bases between them. The CDR3 covers 14 residues. CDR1 is SNHLY, CDR2 FYNNEI, per germline. The same data also contributed to another study, on T cells of mothers and their children.

This sequence originates from a boy younger than 18 in good health. Sequenced input: blood. The chain is built from TRBV2 and TRBJ2-7; tentative D call: TRBD2 (6 bases). In DNA, the CDR3 is TGTGCCAGCAGTGAAATGGGACTGGACTACGAGCAGTACTTC. Protein product: CASSEMGLDYEQYF. The full variable domain, completed using reference TRBV2 and TRBJ2-7, is EPEVTQTPSHQVTQMGQEVILRCVPISNHLYFYWYRQILGQKVEFLVSFYNNEISEKSEIFDDQFSVERPDGSNFTLKIRSTKLEDSAMYFCASSEMGLDYEQYFGPGTRLTVT.